Detailed here is one TCR beta chain. This clonotype was counted only a few times. It has no known antigen specificity. No qualities accompany the bases; no much larger clone lies one base away. CDR1 and CDR2, looked up from the germline V gene, are SGDLS and YYNGEE. The CDR3 runs 16 amino acids, cysteine and phenylalanine included. Just the 48-base CDR3 DNA is kept, in frame starting at base 1. Ends trimmed: V by 0 bases, J by 7 bases; bases unmatched to a gene: 7. This record belongs to a study of response to subunit inactivated influenza vaccine (dated by TCRdb to the late 2010s). Regarding the complete study: Deep quantitative T cell receptor repertoire profiling was used in the study to track responses to a trivalent subunit inactivated influenza vaccine.

Findings and caveats that apply to the study as a whole: The authors proposed that each seasonal influenza vaccination may bring in only a limited number of new T cells.

The library was generated by RT-PCR. The sequencer was an Illumina HiSeq 2500. The public sequencing data were trimmed at Q25 with fastp and processed into clonotypes with MiXCR by TCRdb, which kept only in-frame beta chains. When rows share a CDR3 protein, they turn into one entry using the most common DNA and genes. For this sample the table gives hundreds of thousands of distinct CDR3 sequences, of which 14% were detected only once. The ten largest account for approximately 7.6% of the sample. The chain uses TRBV9 and TRBJ2-1, with 10 bases matching TRBD2. Sequences were derived from PBMCs from blood, sampled less than 15 days before vaccination. The receptor comes from a man aged 45-60 years who received an inactivated influenza vaccine. Donor details come from another sample of the same person, matched by shared clones. The sequenced DNA: TGTGCCAGCAGCGTAGATCTCGGGACTAGCGTTAATGAGCAGTTCTTC. This is translated as CASSVDLGTSVNEQFF.